These 20 T cell receptor beta chains originate from one sample sequenced in a study of regulatory T cells in long-lasting Graves disease. Construction of the TCR beta libraries employed iRepertoire HTBI primers in conjunction with Arm-PCR of CDR3 regions. MiXCR was run by TCRdb on the multiplex PCR reads, yielding one entry per CDR3 protein. The sample consists of 300,000 to 400,000 distinct CDR3 sequences, 15% to 17% of them appearing once. The time point is: newly diagnosed GD, antithyroid drugs for less than 3 months. Extracted PBMC RNA gave rise to the TCR library. Source: peripheral blood mononuclear cells (PBMCs), taken at new diagnosis, from a patient treated with antithyroid drugs. The receptors were gathered from a female donor with Graves disease.

V gene TRBV11-2 combines with J gene TRBJ1-2; 11 nucleotides agree with TRBD1. There are 14 residues in the CDR3. With V trimmed by 11 bases and J by 4 bases, 9 bases remained unmatched. The germline V gene encodes CDR1 SGHAT and CDR2 FQNNGV. The chain's CDR3 is CAGQGADGSYGYTF. CDR3 DNA sequence: TGTGCCGGACAGGGGGCGGACGGAAGCTATGGCTACACCTTC.

This clonotype was recorded many times. This chain connects TRBV6-9 to TRBJ1-1; no reliable D call. The germline V gene has CDR1 MNHGY and CDR2 SVAAGI. CDR3 length equals 15 residues. V was pared by 3 bases and J by 0 bases, with 11 bases between. CDR3 amino acids: CASSYLAGLNTEAFF. CDR3 DNA sequence: TGTGCCAGCAGTTACTTAGCAGGATTGAACACTGAAGCTTTCTTT.

This clonotype was observed a few times. The gene calls are TRBV3-1 and TRBJ1-1, with 7 positions matching TRBD1. The V gene's germline CDR1 is LGHDT and CDR2 YNNKEL (reference sequence). V dropped 4 bases and J dropped 3; count of bases not matched to a gene: 8. This CDR3 is 15 amino acids long. CDR3 amino acids: CASSRRDSVHTEAFF. The CDR3 DNA reads as TGTGCCAGCAGCCGCCGGGACAGTGTGCACACTGAAGCTTTCTTT.

Remarks on this clonotype: The junction does not match germline at one end; this may be a read error. The chain combines TRBV28 with TRBJ2-4; D unresolved. Germline loops: CDR1 MDHEN, CDR2 SYDVKM. CDR3 length equals 16 residues. This CDR3 is CDSSLSAILAKNIQYF. The DNA for the CDR3 is TGTGACAGCAGTTTATCTGCCATACTAGCCAAAAACATTCAGTACTTC. Full variable domain (outside the CDR3, taken from reference TRBV28 and TRBJ2-4): DVKVTQSSRYLVKRTGEKVFLECVQDMDHENMFWYRQDPGLGLRLIYFSYDVKMKEKGDIPEGYSVSREKKERFSLILESASTNQTSMYLCDSSLSAILAKNIQYFGAGTRLSVL.

This clonotype was seen repeatedly, ten times or more. V gene TRBV20-1 combines with J gene TRBJ2-5; TRBD1 is a possible D gene (6 bases). This CDR3 is built from 13 residues. The germline CDR1 and CDR2 sequences are DFQATT and SNEGSKA (reference sequence). V lost 5 bases, J lost 4 bases, and 14 bases lay in between. The CDR3, as DNA: TGCAGTGCTCCCCACAGGGTCGGAGAGACCCAGTACTTC. Translated: CSAPHRVGETQYF.

This clonotype was observed at least ten times. The chain has TRBV29-1 and TRBJ2-5, with TRBD1 identical over 7 bases. Trimming removed 3 bases from V and 4 bases from J; junction bases left unmatched: 5. The CDR3 totals 13 residues. CDR1 SQVTM and CDR2 ANQGSEA come from the germline V gene. The CDR3 protein is CSVDRGYGETQYF. The CDR3 nucleotides read TGCAGCGTTGACAGGGGGTATGGAGAGACCCAGTACTTC.

The chain is built from TRBV12-3 or TRBV12-4 and TRBJ1-2, with 8 bases lining up with TRBD1. The CDR3 runs to 14 residues. Losses at the gene ends were 6 bases for V and 5 bases for J; bases not matched to a gene: 8. The DNA for the CDR3 is TGTGCCAGCAGCCAACAGGGGGTGTGGTATGGCTACACCTTC. This encodes CASSQQGVWYGYTF.

This clonotype occurred many times. The rearrangement uses TRBV11-2 and TRBJ2-7; 10 bases are a match to TRBD1. V lost 1 base and J lost 3; bases outside the gene matches: 3. CDR1 and CDR2 (germline): SGHAT, FQNNGV. This CDR3 contains 15 residues. The CDR3: CASSLGWDRGYEQYF. CDR3 coding DNA: TGTGCCAGCAGCTTAGGTTGGGACAGGGGCTACGAGCAGTACTTC.

This clonotype was picked up one time. V gene TRBV6-1 combines with J gene TRBJ2-7; TRBD1 might be the D (6 bases). CDR1 and CDR2 (germline): MNHNS, SASEGT. V was cut by 6 bases and J by 4 bases, with 13 bases left in between. The CDR3 has 13 amino acids. The CDR3 bases are TGTGCCAGCAGCTTTATAACAGGGTACGAGCAGTACTTC. The encoded protein is CASSFITGYEQYF.

Concerning this clonotype: The missing conserved phenylalanine or tryptophan at the end of this CDR3 makes a read error likely. The chain joins TRBV6-6 to TRBJ2-2, with D perhaps TRBD1 or TRBD2 (6 bases each). V lost 0 bases, J lost 3 bases, and 11 bases lay in between. Germline lookup yields CDR1 MNHNY and CDR2 SVGAGI (reference sequence). The CDR3 covers 16 residues. The CDR3 bases are TGTGCCAGCAGTTACTCGGGGGGCGCGGACACCGGGGAGCTGTTTCTT. Its translation: CASSYSGGADTGELFL.

This clonotype was seen ten or more times. The genes are TRBV20-1 and TRBJ2-1; 11 bases are shared with TRBD2. The CDR3 has 14 residues. Looked up from germline, CDR1 is DFQATT and CDR2 is SNEGSKA (reference sequence). The trim removed 4 bases at V and 8 bases at J, leaving 7 bases unmatched. As DNA, the CDR3 is TGCAGTGCTACCCCTAGCGGGGGGTTATATGAGCAGTTCTTC. This sequence encodes CSATPSGGLYEQFF.

This clonotype was seen many times. J is TRBJ2-1 and V is TRBV7-2; perhaps TRBD2 as D (5 bases). Trimming left V 2 bases short and J 0 bases short, with 11 bases between. Germline CDR1 reads SGHTA; CDR2 reads FQGNSA. This CDR3 region has 16 residues. Here the CDR3 DNA reads TGTGCCAGCAGCTTAATGGCGGGCCTCTCCTACAATGAGCAGTTCTTC. Its translation is CASSLMAGLSYNEQFF.

This clonotype was counted at least ten times. The genes are TRBV6-2 or TRBV6-3 and TRBJ2-2, with a weak D call TRBD1 (6 bases). Germline CDR1 MNHEY, CDR2 SVGEGT. The germline V and J ends were trimmed by 6 bases and 7 bases, with 24 bases remaining between them. The CDR3 consists of 17 residues. The chain's CDR3 is CASSRHRDQIVDGELFF. DNA of the CDR3: TGTGCCAGCAGCCGGCACAGGGATCAGATAGTGGACGGGGAGCTGTTTTTT.

This clonotype came up many times. V usage is TRBV28 and J usage is TRBJ2-5; D remains ambiguous. Trimming took off 2 bases at V and 0 bases at J, with 22 bases between the two ends. This CDR3 has 19 amino acids. CDR1 and CDR2 (germline): MDHEN, SYDVKM. CDR3 DNA sequence: TGTGCCAGCAGTTTAACACCGCAGGCTAGGGTGGGGTACCAAGAGACCCAGTACTTC. Its protein is CASSLTPQARVGYQETQYF.

This clonotype was seen repeatedly, ten times or more. This chain uses TRBV3-1 with TRBJ1-1; 7 bases align to TRBD1. Germline values: CDR1 LGHDT, CDR2 YNNKEL (reference sequence). J gave up 1 base and V 6 bases, and 8 bases lay outside the gene matches. CDR3 length equals 15 residues. CDR3 in DNA: TGTGCCAGCAGGCAAAGAGGGGGCCGGAACACTGAAGCTTTCTTT. Translated: CASRQRGGRNTEAFF.

This clonotype has at least ten counts. This sequence joins TRBV29-1 and TRBJ2-3; D might be TRBD2 (5 bases). Germline V gene lookup returns CDR1 SQVTM and CDR2 ANQGSEA. The ends were cut back, 6 bases at V and 0 bases at J, with 16 bases in the middle. This CDR3 has 15 amino acids. The CDR3 reads CSVITDFPSTDTQYF. In DNA, the CDR3 is TGCAGCGTCATTACGGACTTTCCCAGCACAGATACGCAGTATTTT.

This clonotype was picked up a small number of times. The chain has TRBV7-9 and TRBJ2-1; 11 bases are a match to TRBD2. The J segment lost 5 bases and the V segment lost 5 bases, leaving 8 bases of the junction unmatched. The CDR3 is 16 residues long. Germline assignment: CDR1 SEHNR and CDR2 FQNEAQ (reference sequence). In DNA, the CDR3 is TGTGCCAGCAGCCTCCCGGGACTAGCGGCCCACAATGAGCAGTTCTTC. Translating gives CASSLPGLAAHNEQFF. Drawing the rest from reference TRBV7-9 and TRBJ2-1, the complete variable domain is DTGVSQNPRHKITKRGQNVTFRCDPISEHNRLYWYRQTLGQGPEFLTYFQNEAQLEKSRLLSDRFSAERPKGSFSTLEIQRTEQGDSAMYLCASSLPGLAAHNEQFFGPGTRLTVL.

The V and J genes are TRBV20-1 and TRBJ2-5, with TRBD2 matching 12 bases. Per the germline V gene, CDR1 is DFQATT and CDR2 is SNEGSKA (reference sequence). V lost 3 bases to trimming and J lost 2 bases; unmatched junction nucleotides: 1. The CDR3 contains 14 residues. This CDR3 is CSARTSGGQETQYF. The CDR3 coding sequence is TGCAGTGCTAGGACTAGCGGGGGTCAAGAGACCCAGTACTTC.

This clonotype was seen many times. The chain couples TRBV13 to TRBJ2-1; D not certain. From germline, CDR1 is PRHDT and CDR2 FYEKMQ (reference sequence). The V gene lost 2 bases and the J gene lost 6 bases, with 11 bases spanning the gap. The CDR3 is made up of 14 amino acids. The CDR3 nucleotides are TGTGCCAGCAGCTTAAACCCTGGAGCCAATGAGCAGTTCTTC. It encodes CASSLNPGANEQFF.

V and J are TRBV12-3 or TRBV12-4 and TRBJ2-3; 10 bases are shared with TRBD2. The better agreement between TRBJ2-1 and the DNA end casts doubt on the J call. The CDR3 is 16 amino acids. CDR3 DNA sequence: TGTGCCAGCAGCCAACTCGCACTAGCGGGAAGGGTTGAGCAGTTCTTC. Amino acids: CASSQLALAGRVEQFF.